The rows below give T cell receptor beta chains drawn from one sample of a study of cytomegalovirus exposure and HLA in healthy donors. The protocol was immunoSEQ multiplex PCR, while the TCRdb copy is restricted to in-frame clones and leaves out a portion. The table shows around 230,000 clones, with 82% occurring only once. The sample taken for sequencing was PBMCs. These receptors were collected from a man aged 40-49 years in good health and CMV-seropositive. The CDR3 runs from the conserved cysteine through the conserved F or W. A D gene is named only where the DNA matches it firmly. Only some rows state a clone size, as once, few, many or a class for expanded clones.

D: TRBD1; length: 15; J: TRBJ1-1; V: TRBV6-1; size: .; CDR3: CASSGGQAGNTEAFF; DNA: TGTGCCAGCAGTGGAGGACAGGCCGGGAACACTGAAGCTTTCTTT
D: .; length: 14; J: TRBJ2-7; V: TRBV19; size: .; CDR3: CASRTQAGVYEQYF; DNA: TGTGCCAGTAGAACACAGGCTGGGGTCTACGAGCAGTACTTC
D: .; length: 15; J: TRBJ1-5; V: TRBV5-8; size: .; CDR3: CASSLGGHPGQPQHF; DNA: TGTGCCAGCAGCTTGGGGGGACACCCGGGACAGCCCCAGCATTTT
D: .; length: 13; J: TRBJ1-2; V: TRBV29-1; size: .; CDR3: CSVVDSRVYGYTF; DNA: TGCAGCGTTGTCGACAGTAGGGTCTATGGCTACACCTTC
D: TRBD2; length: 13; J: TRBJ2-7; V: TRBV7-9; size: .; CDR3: CASSKSGRAEQYF; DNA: TGTGCCAGCAGCAAAAGCGGGAGGGCCGAGCAGTACTTC
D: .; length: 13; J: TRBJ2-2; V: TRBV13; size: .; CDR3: CASSLRFLGELFF; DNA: TGTGCCAGCAGCTTACGGTTCCTCGGGGAGCTGTTTTTT
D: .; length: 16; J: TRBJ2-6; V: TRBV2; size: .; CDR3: CASRRTEYSGANVLTF; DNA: TGTGCCAGCAGAAGGACAGAATACTCTGGGGCCAACGTCCTGACTTTC
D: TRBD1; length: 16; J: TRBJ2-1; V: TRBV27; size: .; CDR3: CASSRRAGTGGGEQFF; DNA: TGTGCCAGCAGTAGACGGGCCGGGACAGGGGGAGGAGAGCAGTTCTTC
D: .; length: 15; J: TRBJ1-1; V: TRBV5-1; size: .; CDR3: CASSLDRVLNTEAFF; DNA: TGCGCCAGCAGCTTGGACAGGGTACTGAACACTGAAGCTTTCTTT
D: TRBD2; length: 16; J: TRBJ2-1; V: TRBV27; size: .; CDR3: CASSLGLALGDNEQFF; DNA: TGTGCCAGCAGTTTAGGACTAGCGTTGGGGGACAATGAGCAGTTCTTC
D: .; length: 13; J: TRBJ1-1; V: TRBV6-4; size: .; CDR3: CASSDDLNTEAFF; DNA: TGTGCCAGCAGTGACGACTTGAACACTGAAGCTTTCTTT
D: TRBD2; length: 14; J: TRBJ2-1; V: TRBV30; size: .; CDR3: CAWKRGTRGNEQFF; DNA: TGTGCCTGGAAAAGGGGGACTAGAGGTAATGAGCAGTTCTTC
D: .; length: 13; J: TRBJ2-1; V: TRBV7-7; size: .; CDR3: CASSLGGPNEQFF; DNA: TGTGCTAGCAGCTTAGGGGGGCCCAATGAGCAGTTCTTC
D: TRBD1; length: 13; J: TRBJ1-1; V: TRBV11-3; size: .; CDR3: CASSLAGGTEAFF; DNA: TGTGCCAGCAGCTTAGCAGGGGGCACTGAAGCTTTCTTT
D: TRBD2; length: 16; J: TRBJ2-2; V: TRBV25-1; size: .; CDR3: CASSDPTSGNTGELFF; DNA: TGTGCCAGCAGTGACCCGACTAGCGGGAACACCGGGGAGCTGTTTTTT
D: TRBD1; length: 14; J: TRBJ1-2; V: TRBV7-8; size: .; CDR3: CASSLEGQGNGYTF; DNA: TGTGCCAGCAGCTTAGAGGGACAGGGGAATGGCTACACCTTC
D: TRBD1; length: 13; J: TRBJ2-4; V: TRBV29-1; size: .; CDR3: CSVEDGHRGKKYF; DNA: TGCAGCGTTGAAGATGGCCACAGGGGTAAGAAGTACTTC
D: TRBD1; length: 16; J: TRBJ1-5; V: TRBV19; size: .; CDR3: CASSTIGQGPNQPQHF; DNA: TGTGCCAGTAGTACCATAGGACAGGGACCTAATCAGCCCCAGCATTTT
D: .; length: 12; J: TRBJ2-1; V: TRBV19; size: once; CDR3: CASSNYYNEQFF; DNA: TGTGCCAGTAGTAACTACTACAATGAGCAGTTCTTC
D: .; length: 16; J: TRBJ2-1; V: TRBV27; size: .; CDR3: CASSLSSMSSYNEQFF; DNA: TGTGCCAGCAGTTTATCATCCATGAGCTCCTACAATGAGCAGTTCTTC
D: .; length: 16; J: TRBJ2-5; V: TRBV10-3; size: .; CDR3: CAISESGALPQETQYF; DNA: TGTGCCATCAGTGAGTCAGGGGCCCTGCCGCAAGAGACCCAGTACTTC
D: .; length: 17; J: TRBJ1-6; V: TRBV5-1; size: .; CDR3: CASSLTQGGSYNSPLHF; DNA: TGCGCCAGCAGCTTGACACAGGGCGGCTCCTATAATTCACCCCTCCACTTT
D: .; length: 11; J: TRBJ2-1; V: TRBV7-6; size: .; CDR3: CASSLGGEQFF; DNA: TGTGCCAGCAGCTTAGGAGGTGAGCAGTTCTTC
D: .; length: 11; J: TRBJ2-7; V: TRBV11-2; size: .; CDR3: CASSALTPPHF; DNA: TGTGCCAGCAGCGCCTTAACACCCCCCCACTTC
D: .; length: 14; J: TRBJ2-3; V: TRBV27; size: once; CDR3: CASSYSTQGDTQYF; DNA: TGTGCCAGCAGTTACTCCACTCAGGGAGATACGCAGTATTTT
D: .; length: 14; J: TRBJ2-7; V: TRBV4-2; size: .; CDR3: CASSQDNRVDEQYF; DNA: TGTGCCAGCAGCCAAGATAACAGGGTCGACGAGCAGTACTTC
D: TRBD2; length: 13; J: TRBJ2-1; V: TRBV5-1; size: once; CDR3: CASSVAGDNEQFF; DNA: TGCGCCAGCAGCGTAGCGGGAGACAATGAGCAGTTCTTC
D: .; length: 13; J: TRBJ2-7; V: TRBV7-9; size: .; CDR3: CASSFREIYEQYF; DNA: TGTGCCAGCAGCTTCCGGGAAATCTACGAGCAGTACTTC
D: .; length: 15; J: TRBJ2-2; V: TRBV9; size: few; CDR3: CASSLTGTNTGELFF; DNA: TGTGCCAGCAGCCTAACCGGGACAAACACCGGGGAGCTGTTTTTT
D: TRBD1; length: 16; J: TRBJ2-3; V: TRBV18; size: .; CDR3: CASSPPGQVVTDTQYF; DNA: TGTGCCAGCTCACCACCGGGACAGGTCGTTACAGATACGCAGTATTTT
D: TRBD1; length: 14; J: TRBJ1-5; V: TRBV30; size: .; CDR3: CAWSPGQGNQPQHF; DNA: TGTGCCTGGAGTCCTGGACAGGGCAATCAGCCCCAGCATTTT
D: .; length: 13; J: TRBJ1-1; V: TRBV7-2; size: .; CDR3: CASSYRELSEAFF; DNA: TGTGCCAGCAGTTACAGGGAATTAAGTGAAGCTTTCTTT
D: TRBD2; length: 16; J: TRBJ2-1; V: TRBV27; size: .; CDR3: CASTRLGWEGQNEQFF; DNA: TGTGCCAGCACCCGGTTGGGGTGGGAGGGCCAAAATGAGCAGTTCTTC
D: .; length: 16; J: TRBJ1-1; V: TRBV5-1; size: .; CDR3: CASSLIGHSGDTEAFF; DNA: TGCGCCAGCAGCCTAATCGGACACTCAGGCGACACTGAAGCTTTCTTT
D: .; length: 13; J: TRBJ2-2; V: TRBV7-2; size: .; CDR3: CASSLHRDGELFF; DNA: TGTGCCAGCAGCTTACACCGAGACGGGGAGCTGTTTTTT
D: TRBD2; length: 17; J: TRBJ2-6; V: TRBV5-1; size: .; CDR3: CASSLSSGNSGANVLTF; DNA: TGCGCCAGCAGCTTGAGTAGCGGGAACTCTGGGGCCAACGTCCTGACTTTC
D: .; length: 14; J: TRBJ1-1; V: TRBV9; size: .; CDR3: CASTVGGTNTEAFF; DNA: TGTGCCAGCACCGTGGGGGGAACGAACACTGAAGCTTTCTTT
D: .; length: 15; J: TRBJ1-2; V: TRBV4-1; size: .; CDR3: CASSQDSGTPDGYTF; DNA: TGCGCCAGCAGCCAAGACTCCGGGACACCGGATGGCTACACCTTC
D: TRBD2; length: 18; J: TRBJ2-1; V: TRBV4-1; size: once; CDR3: CASSQLVAGLAAYNEQFF; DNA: TGCGCCAGCAGCCAACTCGTCGCCGGACTAGCGGCATACAATGAGCAGTTCTTC
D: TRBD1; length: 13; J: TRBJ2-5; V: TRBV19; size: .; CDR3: CASSIGGQETQYF; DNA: TGTGCCAGTAGTATAGGGGGACAGGAGACCCAGTACTTC